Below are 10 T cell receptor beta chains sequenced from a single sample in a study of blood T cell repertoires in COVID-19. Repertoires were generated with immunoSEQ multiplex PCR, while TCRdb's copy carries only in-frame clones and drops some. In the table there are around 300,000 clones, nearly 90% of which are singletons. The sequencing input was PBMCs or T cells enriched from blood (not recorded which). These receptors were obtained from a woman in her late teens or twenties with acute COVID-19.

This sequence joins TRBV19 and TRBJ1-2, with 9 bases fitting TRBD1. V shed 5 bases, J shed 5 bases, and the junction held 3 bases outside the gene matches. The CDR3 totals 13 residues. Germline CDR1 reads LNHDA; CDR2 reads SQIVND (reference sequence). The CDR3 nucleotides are TGTGCCAGTAGTCGTGACAGGGGGTATGGCTACACCTTC. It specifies CASSRDRGYGYTF.

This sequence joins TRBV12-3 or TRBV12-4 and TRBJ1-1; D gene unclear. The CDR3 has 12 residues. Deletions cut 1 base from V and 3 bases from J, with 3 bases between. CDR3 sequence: CASSLGHTEAFF. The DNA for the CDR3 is TGTGCCAGCAGTTTAGGGCACACTGAAGCTTTCTTT.

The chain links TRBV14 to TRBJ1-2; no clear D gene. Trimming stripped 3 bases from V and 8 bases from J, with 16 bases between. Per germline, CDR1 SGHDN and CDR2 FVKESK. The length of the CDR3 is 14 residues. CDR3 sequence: CASSQKLTGAGYTF. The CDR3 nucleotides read TGTGCCAGCAGCCAGAAACTGACGGGAGCCGGCTACACCTTC.

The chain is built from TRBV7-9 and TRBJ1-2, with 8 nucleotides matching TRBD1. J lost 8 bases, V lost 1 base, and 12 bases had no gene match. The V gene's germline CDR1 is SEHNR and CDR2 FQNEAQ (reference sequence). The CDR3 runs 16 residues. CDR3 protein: CASSLDQGARIEGYTF. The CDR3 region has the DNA TGTGCCAGCAGCTTAGACCAGGGGGCCCGGATTGAGGGCTACACCTTC.

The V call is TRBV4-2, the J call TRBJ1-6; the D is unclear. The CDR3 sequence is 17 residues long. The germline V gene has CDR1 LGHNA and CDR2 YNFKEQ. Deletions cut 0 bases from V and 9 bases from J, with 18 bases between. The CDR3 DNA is TGTGCCAGCAGCCAAGATATAAGTTTGGCTGGTGGTTCACCCCTCCACTTT. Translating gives CASSQDISLAGGSPLHF.

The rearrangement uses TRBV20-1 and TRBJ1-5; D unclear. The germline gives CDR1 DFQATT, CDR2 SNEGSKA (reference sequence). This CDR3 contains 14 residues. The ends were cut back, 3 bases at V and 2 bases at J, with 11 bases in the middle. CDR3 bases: TGCAGTGCTAGTTTGGGGAGAGGCAATCAGCCCCAGCATTTT. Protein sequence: CSASLGRGNQPQHF.

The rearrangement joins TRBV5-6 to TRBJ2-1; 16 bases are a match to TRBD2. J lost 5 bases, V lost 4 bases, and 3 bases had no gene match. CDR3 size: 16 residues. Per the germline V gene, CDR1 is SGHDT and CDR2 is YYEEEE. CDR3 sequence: CASSRGLAGGNNEQFF. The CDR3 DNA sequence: TGTGCCAGCAGCCGGGGACTAGCGGGAGGGAACAATGAGCAGTTCTTC.

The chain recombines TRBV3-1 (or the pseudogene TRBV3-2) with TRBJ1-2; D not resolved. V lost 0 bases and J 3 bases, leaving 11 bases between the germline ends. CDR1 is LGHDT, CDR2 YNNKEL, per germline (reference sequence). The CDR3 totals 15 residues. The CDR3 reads CASSQDPRPDYGYTF. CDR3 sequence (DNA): TGTGCCAGCAGCCAAGATCCCAGGCCGGACTATGGCTACACCTTC.

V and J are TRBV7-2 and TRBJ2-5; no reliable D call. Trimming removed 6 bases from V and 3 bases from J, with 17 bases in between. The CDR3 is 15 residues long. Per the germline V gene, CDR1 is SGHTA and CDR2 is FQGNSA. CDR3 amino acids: CASSLFREMEETQYF. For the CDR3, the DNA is TGTGCCAGCAGTCTGTTTCGAGAAATGGAAGAGACCCAGTACTTC.

The CDR3 sequence: CASSPGLAVSSSYNEQFF. The CDR3 DNA reads TGTGCCAGCAGTCCGGGACTAGCGGTTTCGAGCTCCTACAATGAGCAGTTCTTC. The V gene is TRBV27, the J gene TRBJ2-1, with 11 bases fitting TRBD2. Trimming at V came to 5 bases and at J to 0 bases, leaving 9 bases not matched to a gene. CDR3 length equals 18 residues. CDR1 is MNHEY, CDR2 SMNVEV, per germline (reference sequence).